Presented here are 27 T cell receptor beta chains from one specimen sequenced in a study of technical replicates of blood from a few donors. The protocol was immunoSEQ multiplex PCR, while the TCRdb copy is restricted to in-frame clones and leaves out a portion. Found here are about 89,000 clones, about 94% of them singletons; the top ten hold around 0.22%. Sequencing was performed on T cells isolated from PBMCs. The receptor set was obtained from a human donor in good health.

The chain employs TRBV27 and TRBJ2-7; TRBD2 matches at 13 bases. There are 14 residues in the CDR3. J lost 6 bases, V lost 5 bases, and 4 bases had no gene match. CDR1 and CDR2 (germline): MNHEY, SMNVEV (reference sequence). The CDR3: CASSTSGRASEQYF. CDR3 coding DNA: TGTGCCAGCAGTACTAGCGGGAGGGCCTCCGAGCAGTACTTC.

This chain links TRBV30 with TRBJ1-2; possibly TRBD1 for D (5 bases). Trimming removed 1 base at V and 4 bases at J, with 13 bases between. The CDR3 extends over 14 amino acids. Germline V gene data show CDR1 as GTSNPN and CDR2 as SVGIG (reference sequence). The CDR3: CAWSAQGFTYGYTF. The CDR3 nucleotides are TGTGCCTGGAGTGCGCAGGGATTTACCTATGGCTACACCTTC.

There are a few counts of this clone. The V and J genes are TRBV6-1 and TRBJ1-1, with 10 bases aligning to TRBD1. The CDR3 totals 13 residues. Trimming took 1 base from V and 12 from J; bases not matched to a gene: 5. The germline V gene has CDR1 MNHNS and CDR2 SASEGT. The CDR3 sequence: CASSEVGQGRSFF. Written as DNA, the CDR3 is TGTGCCAGCAGTGAAGTGGGACAGGGGCGATCTTTCTTT.

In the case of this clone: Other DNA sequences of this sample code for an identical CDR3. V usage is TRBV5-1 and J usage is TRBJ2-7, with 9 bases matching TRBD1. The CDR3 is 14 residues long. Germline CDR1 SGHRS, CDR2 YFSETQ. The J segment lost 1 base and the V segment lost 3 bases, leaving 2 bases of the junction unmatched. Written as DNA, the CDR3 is TGCGCCAGCAGCTCAGGGACAGGGTCCTACGAGCAGTACTTC. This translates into CASSSGTGSYEQYF.

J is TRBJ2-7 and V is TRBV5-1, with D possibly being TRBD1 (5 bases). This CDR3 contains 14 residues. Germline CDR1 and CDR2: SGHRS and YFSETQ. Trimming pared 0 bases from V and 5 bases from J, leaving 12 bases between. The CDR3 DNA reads TGCGCCAGCAGCTTGGCCGGGCAGGGCCACGAGCAGTACTTC. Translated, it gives CASSLAGQGHEQYF.

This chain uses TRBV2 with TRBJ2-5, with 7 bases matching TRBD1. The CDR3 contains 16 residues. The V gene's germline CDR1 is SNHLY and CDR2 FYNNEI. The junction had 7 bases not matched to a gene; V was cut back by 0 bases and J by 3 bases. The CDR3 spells CASSEAGTQGEETQYF. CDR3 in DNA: TGTGCCAGCAGTGAAGCGGGGACCCAGGGGGAAGAGACCCAGTACTTC. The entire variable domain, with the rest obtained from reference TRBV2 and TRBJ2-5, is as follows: EPEVTQTPSHQVTQMGQEVILRCVPISNHLYFYWYRQILGQKVEFLVSFYNNEISEKSEIFDDQFSVERPDGSNFTLKIRSTKLEDSAMYFCASSEAGTQGEETQYFGPGTRLLVL.

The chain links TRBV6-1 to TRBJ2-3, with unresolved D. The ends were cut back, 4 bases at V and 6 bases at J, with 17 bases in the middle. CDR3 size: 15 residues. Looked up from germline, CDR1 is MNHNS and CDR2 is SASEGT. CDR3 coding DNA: TGTGCCAGCAGTGGGTTAGTATCCCTCTTCGATACGCAGTATTTT. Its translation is CASSGLVSLFDTQYF.

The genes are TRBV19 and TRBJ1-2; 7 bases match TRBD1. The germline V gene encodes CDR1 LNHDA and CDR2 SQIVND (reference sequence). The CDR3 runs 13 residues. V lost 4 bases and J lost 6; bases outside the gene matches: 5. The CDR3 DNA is TGTGCCAGTAGTACGACAGGGTTAAATGGCTACACCTTC. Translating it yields CASSTTGLNGYTF.

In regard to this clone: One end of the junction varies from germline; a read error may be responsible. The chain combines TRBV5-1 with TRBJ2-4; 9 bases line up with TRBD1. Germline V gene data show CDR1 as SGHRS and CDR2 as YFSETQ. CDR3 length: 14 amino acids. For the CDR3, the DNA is TGCGTCAGCCAAGCGGACAGGGGTTCAAACATTCAGTACTTC. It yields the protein CVSQADRGSNIQYF.

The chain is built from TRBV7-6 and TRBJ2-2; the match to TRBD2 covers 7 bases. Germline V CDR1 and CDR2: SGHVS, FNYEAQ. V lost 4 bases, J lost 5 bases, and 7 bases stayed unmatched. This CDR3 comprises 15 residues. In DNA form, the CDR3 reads TGTGCCAGCAGCTCGCGCGGGGGAAGGACCGGGGAGCTGTTTTTT. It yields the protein CASSSRGGRTGELFF.

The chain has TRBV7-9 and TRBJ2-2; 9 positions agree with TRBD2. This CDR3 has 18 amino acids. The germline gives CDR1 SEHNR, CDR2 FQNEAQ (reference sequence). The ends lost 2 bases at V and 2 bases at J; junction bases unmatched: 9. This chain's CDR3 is CASSLPLTSGLNTGELFF. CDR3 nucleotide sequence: TGTGCCAGCAGCTTACCATTGACTAGCGGACTAAACACCGGGGAGCTGTTTTTT.

The CDR3 loop reads CASKGELNYGYTF. CDR3 DNA sequence: TGTGCCAGCAAAGGGGAACTTAACTATGGCTACACCTTC. This chain uses TRBV13 with TRBJ1-2, with D maybe TRBD1 (5 bases). Trimming cost V 7 bases and J 1 base, with 10 bases left between them. The CDR3 covers 13 residues. Germline-derived CDR1 and CDR2 are PRHDT and FYEKMQ (reference sequence). Full variable domain (remainder filled in from reference TRBV13 and TRBJ1-2): AAGVIQSPRHLIKEKRETATLKCYPIPRHDTVYWYQQGPGQDPQFLISFYEKMQSDKGSIPDRFSAQQFSDYHSELNMSSLELGDSALYFCASKGELNYGYTFGSGTRLTVV.

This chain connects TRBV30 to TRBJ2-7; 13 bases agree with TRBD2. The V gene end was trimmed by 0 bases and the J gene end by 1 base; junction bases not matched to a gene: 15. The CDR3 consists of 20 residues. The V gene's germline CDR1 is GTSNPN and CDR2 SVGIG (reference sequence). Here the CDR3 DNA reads TGTGCCTGGAGTGTAAAGGGGGGACTAGCGGGGCCCGGGAGGTCCTACGAGCAGTACTTC. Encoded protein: CAWSVKGGLAGPGRSYEQYF. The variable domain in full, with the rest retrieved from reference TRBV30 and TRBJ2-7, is SQTIHQWPATLVQPVGSPLSLECTVEGTSNPNLYWYRQAAGRGLQLLFYSVGIGQISSEVPQNLSASRPQDRQFILSSKKLLLSDSGFYLCAWSVKGGLAGPGRSYEQYFGPGTRLTVT.

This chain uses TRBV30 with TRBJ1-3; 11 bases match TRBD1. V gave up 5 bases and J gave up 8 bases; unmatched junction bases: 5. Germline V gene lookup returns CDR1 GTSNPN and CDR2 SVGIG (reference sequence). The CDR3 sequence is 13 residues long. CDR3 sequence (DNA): TGTGCCTGGGGACAGGGGGCGACCGACACCATATATTTT. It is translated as CAWGQGATDTIYF.

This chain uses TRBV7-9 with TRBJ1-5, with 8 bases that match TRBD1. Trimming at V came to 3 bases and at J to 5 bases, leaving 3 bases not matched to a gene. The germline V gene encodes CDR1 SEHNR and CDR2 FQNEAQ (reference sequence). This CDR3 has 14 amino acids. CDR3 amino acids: CASSFTGGDQPQHF. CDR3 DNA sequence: TGTGCCAGCAGCTTTACAGGGGGTGATCAGCCCCAGCATTTT.

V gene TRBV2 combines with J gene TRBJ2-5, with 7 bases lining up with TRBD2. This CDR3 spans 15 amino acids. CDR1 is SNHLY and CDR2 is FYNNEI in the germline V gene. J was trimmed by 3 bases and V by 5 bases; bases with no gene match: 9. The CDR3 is CASSPLGAGEETQYF. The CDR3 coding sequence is TGTGCCAGCAGTCCCTTAGGTGCGGGGGAAGAGACCCAGTACTTC.

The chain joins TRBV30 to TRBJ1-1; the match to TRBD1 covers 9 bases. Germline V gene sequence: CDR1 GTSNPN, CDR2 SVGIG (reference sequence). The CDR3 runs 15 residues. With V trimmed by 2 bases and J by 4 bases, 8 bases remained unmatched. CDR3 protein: CAWSPTGGAGTEAFF. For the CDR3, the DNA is TGTGCCTGGAGTCCCACAGGGGGCGCGGGCACTGAAGCTTTCTTT.

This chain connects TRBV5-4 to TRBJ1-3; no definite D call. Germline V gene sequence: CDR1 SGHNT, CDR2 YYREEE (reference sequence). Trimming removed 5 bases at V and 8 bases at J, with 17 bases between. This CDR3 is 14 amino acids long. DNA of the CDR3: TGTGCCAGCAGTTCCGGGAGCAATCAGGACACCATATATTTT. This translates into CASSSGSNQDTIYF.

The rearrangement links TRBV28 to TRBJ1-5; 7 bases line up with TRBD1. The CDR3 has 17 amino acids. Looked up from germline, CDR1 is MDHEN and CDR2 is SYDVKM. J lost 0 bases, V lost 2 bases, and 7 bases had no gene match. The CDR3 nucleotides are TGTGCCAGCAGTTTACCCGGGACAGCCTATAGCAATCAGCCCCAGCATTTT. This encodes CASSLPGTAYSNQPQHF.

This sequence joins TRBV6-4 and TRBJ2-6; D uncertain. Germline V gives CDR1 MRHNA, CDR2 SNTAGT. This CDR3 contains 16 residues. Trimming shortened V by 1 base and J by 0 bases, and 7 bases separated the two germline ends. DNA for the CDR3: TGTGCCAGCAGTGACTACAGTGTCTCTGGGGCCAACGTCCTGACTTTC. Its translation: CASSDYSVSGANVLTF.

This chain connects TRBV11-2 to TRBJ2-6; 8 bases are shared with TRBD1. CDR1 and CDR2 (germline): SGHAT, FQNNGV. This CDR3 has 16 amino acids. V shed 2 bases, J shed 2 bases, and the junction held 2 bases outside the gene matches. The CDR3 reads CASSLSGGAGANVLTF. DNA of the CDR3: TGTGCCAGCAGCTTATCAGGGGGCGCTGGGGCCAACGTCCTGACTTTC. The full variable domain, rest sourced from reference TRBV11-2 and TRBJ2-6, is EAGVAQSPRYKIIEKRQSVAFWCNPISGHATLYWYQQILGQGPKLLIQFQNNGVVDDSQLPKDRFSAERLKGVDSTLKIQPAKLEDSAVYLCASSLSGGAGANVLTFGAGSRLTVL.

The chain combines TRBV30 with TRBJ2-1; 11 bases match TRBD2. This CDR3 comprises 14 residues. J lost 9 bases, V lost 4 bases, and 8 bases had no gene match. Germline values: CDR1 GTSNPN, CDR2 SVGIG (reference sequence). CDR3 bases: TGTGCCTGGAAGTTAGCGGGGGGGCCGATTGAGCAGTTCTTC. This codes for CAWKLAGGPIEQFF.

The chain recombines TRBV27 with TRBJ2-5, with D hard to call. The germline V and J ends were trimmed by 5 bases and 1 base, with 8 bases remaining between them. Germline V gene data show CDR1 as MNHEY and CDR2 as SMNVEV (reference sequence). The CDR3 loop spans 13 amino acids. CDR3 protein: CASSQRFQETQYF. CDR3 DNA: TGTGCCAGCAGTCAGCGATTCCAAGAGACCCAGTACTTC.

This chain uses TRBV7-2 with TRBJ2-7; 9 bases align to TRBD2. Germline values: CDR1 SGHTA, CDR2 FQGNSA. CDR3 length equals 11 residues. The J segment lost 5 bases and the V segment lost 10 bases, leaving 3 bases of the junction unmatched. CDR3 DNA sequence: TGTGCCACCGGCGGGAGGGACGAGCAGTACTTC. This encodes CATGGRDEQYF.

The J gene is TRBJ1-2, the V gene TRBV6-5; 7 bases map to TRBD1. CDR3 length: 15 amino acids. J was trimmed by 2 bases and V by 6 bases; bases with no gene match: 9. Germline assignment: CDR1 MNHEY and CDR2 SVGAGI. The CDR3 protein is CASRDRRYLNYGYTF. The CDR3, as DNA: TGTGCCAGCAGGGACAGGCGATACTTAAACTATGGCTACACCTTC.

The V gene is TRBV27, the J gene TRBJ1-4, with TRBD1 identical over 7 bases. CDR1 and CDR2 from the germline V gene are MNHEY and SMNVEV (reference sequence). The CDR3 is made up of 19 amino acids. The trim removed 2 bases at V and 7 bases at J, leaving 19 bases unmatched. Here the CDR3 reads CASSLTLGTSEGAPEKLFF. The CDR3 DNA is TGTGCCAGCAGTTTAACGCTCGGCACCTCAGAGGGGGCGCCTGAAAAACTGTTTTTT.

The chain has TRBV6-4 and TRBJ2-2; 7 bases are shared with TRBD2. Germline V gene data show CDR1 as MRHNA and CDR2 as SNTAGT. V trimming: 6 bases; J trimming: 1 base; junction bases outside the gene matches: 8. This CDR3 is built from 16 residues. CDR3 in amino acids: CASSQLSSGNTGELFF. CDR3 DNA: TGTGCCAGCAGCCAACTCTCTAGCGGGAACACCGGGGAGCTGTTTTTT.